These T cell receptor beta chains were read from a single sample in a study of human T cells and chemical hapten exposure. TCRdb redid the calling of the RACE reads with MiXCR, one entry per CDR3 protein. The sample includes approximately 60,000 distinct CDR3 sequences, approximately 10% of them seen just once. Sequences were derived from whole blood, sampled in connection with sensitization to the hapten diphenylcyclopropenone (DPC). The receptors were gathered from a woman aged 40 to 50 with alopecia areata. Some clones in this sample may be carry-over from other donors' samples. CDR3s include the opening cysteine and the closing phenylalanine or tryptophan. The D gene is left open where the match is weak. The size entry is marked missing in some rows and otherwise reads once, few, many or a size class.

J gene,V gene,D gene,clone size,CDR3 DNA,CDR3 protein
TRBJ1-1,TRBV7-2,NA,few,TGTGCCAGCAGTCCCCGTAGGACAGAAGAAGCTTTCTTT,CASSPRRTEEAFF
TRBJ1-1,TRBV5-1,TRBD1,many,TGCGCCAGCAGCTTACAGGGGGCTATCAACACTGAAGCTTTCTTT,CASSLQGAINTEAFF
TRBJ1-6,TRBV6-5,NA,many,TGTGCCAGCAGCACCCCGGGGACGTTGGGGGAAAATTCACCCCTCCACTTT,CASSTPGTLGENSPLHF
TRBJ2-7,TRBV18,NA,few,TGTGCCAGCTCACCGGTTAGGGCGGGACCCGGCGAGCAGTACTTC,CASSPVRAGPGEQYF
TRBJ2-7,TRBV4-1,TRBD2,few,TGCGCCAGCAGCCCTCTCGACTCCGGGACTAGTCCTTACGAGCAGTACTTC,CASSPLDSGTSPYEQYF
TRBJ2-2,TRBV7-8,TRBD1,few,TGTGCCAGCAGCTGGCCCATCGGGACAGGGGTCCACGGGGAGCTGTTTTTT,CASSWPIGTGVHGELFF
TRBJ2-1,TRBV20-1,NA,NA,TGCAGTGCTAGACCAACAGGGAGCCATGAGCAGTTCTTC,CSARPTGSHEQFF
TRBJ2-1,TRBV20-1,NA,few,TGCAGTGCCAAAGGACTTTACAATGAGCAGTTCTTC,CSAKGLYNEQFF
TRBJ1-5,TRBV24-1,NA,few,TGTGCCACCAGTGATTCGGGGGATAGCAATCAGCCCCAGCATTTT,CATSDSGDSNQPQHF
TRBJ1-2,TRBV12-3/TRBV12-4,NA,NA,TGTGCCAGCAGTTTAGGAGGGTGGAACTATGGCTACACCTTC,CASSLGGWNYGYTF
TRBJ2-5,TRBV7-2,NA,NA,TGTGCCAGCAGCTCCCGGAGGTGGGGTGATCGTGAGACCCAGTACTTC,CASSSRRWGDRETQYF
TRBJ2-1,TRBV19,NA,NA,TGTGCCAGTAGTATCGGGACTCACAATGAGCAGTTCTTC,CASSIGTHNEQFF
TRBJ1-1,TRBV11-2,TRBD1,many,TGTGCCAGCAGCTTGGGGACAGGGCCGTTGAACACTGAAGCTTTCTTT,CASSLGTGPLNTEAFF
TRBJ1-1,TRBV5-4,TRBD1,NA,TGTGCCAGCAGCTTGGACAGGGGCGGTGGTGAAGCTTTCTTT,CASSLDRGGGEAFF
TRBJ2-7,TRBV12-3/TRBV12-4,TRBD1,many,TGTGCCAGCAGTCAGCGACAGGGGGGCGGCGAGCAGTACTTC,CASSQRQGGGEQYF
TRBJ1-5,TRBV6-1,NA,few,TGTGCCAGCAGAGGACAGTCCAGCAATCAGCCCCAGCATTTT,CASRGQSSNQPQHF
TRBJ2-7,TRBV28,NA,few,TGTGCCAGCAGTCCTGGCCCTAGTCCCTACGAGCAGTACTTC,CASSPGPSPYEQYF
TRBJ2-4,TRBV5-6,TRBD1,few,TGTGCCAGCAGCTTGTTGGCCAGACAGGGGAGTCAGTACTTC,CASSLLARQGSQYF
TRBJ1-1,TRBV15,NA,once,TGTGCCACCAGCAGAAGGGTGATGAACACTGAAGCTTTCTTT,CATSRRVMNTEAFF
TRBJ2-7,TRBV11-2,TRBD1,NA,TGTGCCAGCAGACATTTCAGGGGGCGCAGGTCTGACTACGAGCAGTACTTC,CASRHFRGRRSDYEQYF
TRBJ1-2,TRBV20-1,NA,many,TGCAGTGCTAGTGGGCAGGGGAGGTCCGCCTATGGCTACACCTTC,CSASGQGRSAYGYTF
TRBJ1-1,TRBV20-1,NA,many,TGCAGTGCTAGAGGGGATCTGAACACTGAAGCTTTCTTT,CSARGDLNTEAFF
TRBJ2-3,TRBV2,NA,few,TGTGTCGGCAAGGAGGGGTCTAGCACAGATACGCAGTATTTT,CVGKEGSSTDTQYF